Below, 26 T cell receptor beta chains from the same sample are listed, as sequenced in a study of T cells in Graves' hyperthyroidism and ophthalmopathy. The TCR beta CDR3 regions underwent amplification using RNA transcripts as the source. A first-round RT-PCR of the TCR CDR3 used the HTBI primer set. TCRdb passed the multiplex PCR reads through MiXCR, listing each CDR3 protein once. The data contain under 400,000 distinct CDR3 sequences, about 14% of them singletons. Sequencing was done on a sample of blood. These receptors all come from a woman aged 60 to 75 with Graves' hyperthyroidism.

The sample holds one count of this clonotype. A read error may explain this, as a much larger clone is one base away. It is likely a read error, because the conserved phenylalanine at the end of the CDR3 is missing. CDR3 nucleotides: TGTGCCAGCAGCTTTAGGGGGACTAGCGGGAGAAATACGCAGTATTCT. Translation gives CASSFRGTSGRNTQYS. The chain uses TRBV7-8 and TRBJ2-3, with 14 nucleotides matching TRBD2. The CDR3 extends over 16 amino acids. V shed 3 bases and J 7 bases; nucleotides not matched to a gene: 6. The V gene's germline CDR1 is SGHVS and CDR2 FQNEAQ.

This clonotype showed up many times. The chain uses TRBV3-1 and TRBJ1-6; 7 bases are a match to TRBD1. This CDR3 comprises 15 residues. Unmatched junction bases numbered 4, after V lost 4 bases and J lost 4 bases. CDR1 LGHDT and CDR2 YNNKEL come from the germline V gene (reference sequence). The CDR3 sequence is CASSRGTVYNSPLHF. The CDR3 DNA follows: TGTGCCAGCAGCCGAGGGACAGTTTATAATTCACCCCTCCACTTT. The complete variable domain, with remaining parts taken from reference TRBV3-1 and TRBJ1-6, reads DTAVSQTPKYLVTQMGNDKSIKCEQNLGHDTMYWYKQDSKKFLKIMFSYNNKELIINETVPNRFSPKSPDKAHLNLHINSLELGDSAVYFCASSRGTVYNSPLHFGNGTRLTVT.

This chain joins TRBV29-1 and TRBJ2-7; 14 nucleotides match TRBD2. CDR1 is SQVTM and CDR2 is ANQGSEA in the germline V gene. The CDR3 is 17 amino acids. The V gene end was trimmed by 3 bases and the J gene end by 0 bases; junction bases not matched to a gene: 7. The chain's CDR3 is CSVEGLAGDGGSYEQYF. The DNA of the CDR3 is TGCAGCGTTGAGGGACTAGCGGGAGACGGAGGCTCCTACGAGCAGTACTTC.

This clonotype was detected many times. The chain employs TRBV6-1 and TRBJ1-5; D gene unclear. CDR1 MNHNS and CDR2 SASEGT come from the germline V gene. There are 16 residues in the CDR3. V lost 1 base, J lost 0 bases, and 10 bases lay in between. CDR3 residues: CASSEVVTYSNQPQHF. CDR3 in DNA: TGTGCCAGCAGTGAAGTAGTCACCTATAGCAATCAGCCCCAGCATTTT.

This clonotype was seen ten or more times. The rearrangement joins TRBV11-2 to TRBJ2-5; D gene uncertain. This CDR3 is 15 amino acids long. Trimming left V 5 bases short and J 1 base short, with 14 bases between. Germline V lookup: CDR1 SGHAT, CDR2 FQNNGV. The CDR3 protein is CASSPGGRTQETQYF. The CDR3 DNA reads TGTGCCAGCAGCCCAGGTGGCAGAACCCAAGAGACCCAGTACTTC.

This chain joins TRBV6-5 and TRBJ1-5; no reliable D call. The germline gives CDR1 MNHEY, CDR2 SVGAGI. This CDR3 is 17 amino acids long. Trimming took off 3 bases at V and 1 base at J, with 16 bases between the two ends. The CDR3, as DNA: TGTGCCAGCAGTTATTCGACGCTAAGGAGAAGCAATCAGCCCCAGCATTTT. The encoded protein is CASSYSTLRRSNQPQHF.

There are many counts of this clonotype. This sequence joins TRBV30 and TRBJ1-1; 8 bases align to TRBD1. V was clipped by 3 bases and J by 3 bases; unmatched bases: 6. CDR1 is GTSNPN and CDR2 is SVGIG in the germline V gene (reference sequence). The CDR3 is made up of 14 amino acids. CDR3 loop: CAWSLTTGDTEAFF. CDR3 sequence (DNA): TGTGCCTGGAGCCTGACGACAGGGGACACTGAAGCTTTCTTT.

This clonotype was recorded at least ten times. The genes are TRBV29-1 and TRBJ1-2, with 7 positions matching TRBD1. CDR1 and CDR2 from the germline V gene are SQVTM and ANQGSEA. This CDR3 spans 13 amino acids. V shed 6 bases and J 6 bases; nucleotides not matched to a gene: 10. The CDR3 DNA reads as TGCAGCGTCGCTGGGACAGCGCGGGATGGCTACACCTTC. Translated, it gives CSVAGTARDGYTF.

This clonotype was found a few times. This chain connects TRBV5-5 to TRBJ2-1, with TRBD2 matching over 14 bases. Germline lookup yields CDR1 SGHKS and CDR2 YYEKEE (reference sequence). V lost 3 bases, J lost 7 bases, and 12 bases stayed unmatched. The CDR3 consists of 18 residues. The CDR3 sequence: CASSSARLGLAGENEQFF. For the CDR3, the DNA is TGTGCCAGCAGCTCGGCTAGGCTGGGACTAGCGGGAGAAAATGAGCAGTTCTTC. Full variable domain (remainder filled in from reference TRBV5-5 and TRBJ2-1): DAGVTQSPTHLIKTRGQQVTLRCSPISGHKSVSWYQQVLGQGPQFIFQYYEKEERGRGNFPDRFSARQFPNYSSELNVNALLLGDSALYLCASSSARLGLAGENEQFFGPGTRLTVL.

At least ten counts were recorded for this clonotype. The chain employs TRBV5-6 and TRBJ1-4; the D gene is possibly TRBD1 (6 bases). V lost 4 bases, J lost 8 bases, and 18 bases lay in between. Germline V CDR1 and CDR2: SGHDT, YYEEEE. This CDR3 has 15 residues. The CDR3, as DNA: TGTGCCAGCAGCGGTCCTGCAGGGGCGGGCGAAAAACTGTTTTTT. Protein sequence: CASSGPAGAGEKLFF.

This clonotype has a handful of counts. The chain employs TRBV28 and TRBJ2-5, with D perhaps matching TRBD1 (6 bases). Germline CDR1 is MDHEN and CDR2 is SYDVKM. Trimming stripped 7 bases from V and 7 bases from J, with 10 bases between. This CDR3 comprises 11 residues. The CDR3 reads CASISQGTQYF. The CDR3 DNA is TGTGCCAGCATCTCACAGGGGACCCAGTACTTC.

This clonotype was counted ten times or more. CDR3 amino acids: CASSLWTGSDEQYF. The CDR3 DNA is TGTGCCAGCAGCCTCTGGACAGGGTCGGACGAGCAGTACTTC. The chain couples TRBV7-2 to TRBJ2-7, with 8 positions matching TRBD1. Unmatched junction bases numbered 8, after V lost 5 bases and J lost 5 bases. CDR3 length equals 14 residues. Germline CDR1 and CDR2: SGHTA and FQGNSA.

In this sample, this clonotype turned up many times. The rearrangement uses TRBV11-2 and TRBJ2-1; 9 positions agree with TRBD1. In germline, CDR1 is SGHAT, CDR2 FQNNGV. The CDR3 has 15 amino acids. V lost 4 bases and J lost 9; bases outside the gene matches: 10. CDR3 region: CASSYRQGGYGEQFF. The CDR3 nucleotides are TGTGCCAGCAGCTATCGACAGGGGGGTTACGGTGAGCAGTTCTTC.

This clonotype came up a few times. The rearrangement links TRBV15 to TRBJ1-6, with 9 bases identical to TRBD1. The CDR3 totals 13 residues. The V gene's germline CDR1 is LNHNV and CDR2 YYDKDF (reference sequence). J was trimmed by 9 bases and V by 8 bases; bases with no gene match: 5. The CDR3 protein is CATLQGAGSPLHF. CDR3 DNA: TGTGCCACCCTACAGGGGGCCGGTTCACCCCTCCACTTT.

This clonotype was seen a handful of times. CDR3 coding DNA: TGTGCCAGCAGTTTGACAGGGATAGCCTACGAGCAGTACTTC. Amino acid sequence: CASSLTGIAYEQYF. The chain links TRBV27 to TRBJ2-7, with 7 positions matching TRBD1. Germline loops: CDR1 MNHEY, CDR2 SMNVEV (reference sequence). The CDR3 contains 14 residues. V trimming: 3 bases; J trimming: 2 bases; junction bases outside the gene matches: 4.

The chain uses TRBV20-1 and TRBJ2-1; TRBD1 agrees at 7 bases. CDR3 length: 15 amino acids. V lost 5 bases and J lost 1; bases outside the gene matches: 8. CDR1 DFQATT and CDR2 SNEGSKA come from the germline V gene (reference sequence). Written as DNA, the CDR3 is TGCAGTGCTCCCCGAGGGGGCGCTTCCTACAATGAGCAGTTCTTC. Translated, it gives CSAPRGGASYNEQFF.

At least ten counts were recorded for this clonotype. This chain uses TRBV11-2 with TRBJ2-7, with D perhaps matching TRBD2 (5 bases). The CDR3 consists of 14 residues. CDR1 and CDR2 from the germline V gene are SGHAT and FQNNGV. Trimming shortened V by 0 bases and J by 9 bases, and 15 bases separated the two germline ends. The CDR3 DNA sequence: TGTGCCAGCAGCTTAGACGACCTCCCCGCGGGGCAGTACTTC. Protein: CASSLDDLPAGQYF. Together with reference TRBV11-2 and TRBJ2-7, the CDR3 gives the full variable domain: EAGVAQSPRYKIIEKRQSVAFWCNPISGHATLYWYQQILGQGPKLLIQFQNNGVVDDSQLPKDRFSAERLKGVDSTLKIQPAKLEDSAVYLCASSLDDLPAGQYFGPGTRLTVT.

The rearrangement joins TRBV7-8 to TRBJ2-5, with 8 bases that match TRBD1. The CDR3 has 13 amino acids. Germline CDR1 reads SGHVS; CDR2 reads FQNEAQ. J lost 4 bases, V lost 7 bases, and 5 bases had no gene match. The CDR3 coding sequence is TGTGCCAGCACACGACAGGGGAGAGAGACCCAGTACTTC. Translating gives CASTRQGRETQYF.

J is TRBJ2-1 and V is TRBV11-3; D possibly corresponds to TRBD2 (6 bases). The CDR3 runs to 14 residues. Germline V gives CDR1 SGHNT, CDR2 YENEEA. Trimming left V 7 bases short and J 10 bases short, with 20 bases between. CDR3 nucleotide sequence: TGTGCCAGCATCTCCCAATCTAGCGAACAAGAGCAGTTCTTC. Translating gives CASISQSSEQEQFF. Variable domain in full (rest from reference TRBV11-3 and TRBJ2-1): EAGVVQSPRYKIIEKKQPVAFWCNPISGHNTLYWYLQNLGQGPELLIRYENEEAVDDSQLPKDRFSAERLKGVDSTLKIQPAELGDSAVYLCASISQSSEQEQFFGPGTRLTVL.

With regard to this clonotype: A read error may be the cause here, since a much bigger clone is one base away. The chain combines TRBV30 with TRBJ1-3; a weak D match, TRBD1 (6 bases). CDR3 length: 14 amino acids. V was pared by 7 bases and J by 0 bases, with 13 bases between. Germline V gene data show CDR1 as GTSNPN and CDR2 as SVGIG (reference sequence). The CDR3 region has the DNA TGTGCCTCGGAGGGGGGCTCCTCTGGAAACACCATATATTTT. This translates into CASEGGSSGNTIYF.

This clonotype was counted ten times or more. The rearrangement uses TRBV28 and TRBJ2-5; D is ambiguous. Germline CDR1 is MDHEN and CDR2 is SYDVKM. V gave up 5 bases and J gave up 1 base, with 11 bases separating them. This CDR3 has 14 residues. The DNA of the CDR3 is TGTGCCAGCAGTCGGACCCCGGGCCAAGAGACCCAGTACTTC. Translation gives CASSRTPGQETQYF.

This clonotype was seen a few times. CDR3 residues: CASSEVGGNTGELFF. The CDR3 coding sequence is TGTGCCAGCAGTGAAGTAGGGGGGAACACCGGGGAGCTGTTTTTT. This chain joins TRBV2 and TRBJ2-2, with a possible D match to TRBD1 (6 bases). Germline V lookup: CDR1 SNHLY, CDR2 FYNNEI. CDR3 length: 15 amino acids. The germline V and J ends were trimmed by 1 base and 1 base, with 7 bases remaining between them.

This clonotype was picked up a small number of times. The chain has TRBV7-8 and TRBJ2-7, with 7 bases aligning to TRBD2. V was pared by 1 base and J by 2 bases, with 5 bases of the junction left unmatched. Germline-derived CDR1 and CDR2 are SGHVS and FQNEAQ. The CDR3 is 15 amino acids. For the CDR3, the DNA is TGTGCCAGCAGCTTAGGGGGGGGAGGCACCTACGAGCAGTACTTC. This encodes CASSLGGGGTYEQYF.

This clonotype has ten or more counts. This sequence joins TRBV7-3 and TRBJ2-1; 7 nucleotides align to TRBD2. Trimming took 5 bases from V and 4 from J; bases not matched to a gene: 8. Germline assignment: CDR1 SGHTA and CDR2 FQGTGA. CDR3 length equals 15 residues. CDR3 DNA sequence: TGTGCCAGCAGCCCCGGGACTACCATATACAATGAGCAGTTCTTC. Translating gives CASSPGTTIYNEQFF. The full variable domain, in which reference TRBV7-3 and TRBJ2-1 provide the parts outside the CDR3, is GAGVSQTPSNKVTEKGKYVELRCDPISGHTALYWYRQSLGQGPEFLIYFQGTGAADDSGLPNDRFFAVRPEGSVSTLKIQRTERGDSAVYLCASSPGTTIYNEQFFGPGTRLTVL.

This clonotype was counted many times. This chain links TRBV3-1 with TRBJ2-7; TRBD2 is a possible D gene (6 bases). Germline loops: CDR1 LGHDT, CDR2 YNNKEL (reference sequence). The CDR3 has 15 amino acids. The germline V and J ends were trimmed by 2 bases and 0 bases, with 11 bases remaining between them. CDR3 protein: CASSQSGPRSYEQYF. The CDR3 DNA follows: TGTGCCAGCAGCCAAAGCGGGCCTCGCTCCTACGAGCAGTACTTC.

The sample holds a few counts of this clonotype. This chain connects TRBV19 to TRBJ2-3; no firm D call. The CDR3 contains 14 residues. Germline CDR1 and CDR2: LNHDA and SQIVND (reference sequence). Trimming removed 6 bases from V and 2 bases from J, with 12 bases in between. The CDR3, as DNA: TGTGCCAGTAGCCTACTGTCGGTCACAGATACGCAGTATTTT. Translation gives CASSLLSVTDTQYF.